These T cell receptor beta chains were read from a single sample in a study of beta chain features in type 1 diabetes. The method was immunoSEQ multiplex PCR; TCRdb's version includes in-frame clones alone and lacks a portion of them. Among approximately 90,000 clones listed, around a third were seen once. Sample: stem cell memory CD4+ T cells from blood. The receptor source for this set is a woman between 18 and 29 years old in good health. Each CDR3 is given with its conserved first and last residue. The order of the fields is D gene, clone size, V gene, J gene, CDR3 DNA, CDR3 protein. A D gene is named only where the DNA matches it firmly. Clone size is given for some rows only: seen once, a few or many times, or a class if the clone is expanded.

d_call: TRBD2
clone_size: NA
v_call: TRBV6-6
j_call: TRBJ2-5
cdr3_nt: TGTGCCAGCAGCCCCTGGACTAGCGAAGAGACCCAGTACTTC
cdr3_aa: CASSPWTSEETQYF

d_call: TRBD2
clone_size: NA
v_call: TRBV19
j_call: TRBJ2-7
cdr3_nt: TGTGCCAGTAGTATAGAGGCGCGGCGGGAGCGATACGAGCAGTACTTC
cdr3_aa: CASSIEARRERYEQYF

d_call: TRBD2
clone_size: few
v_call: TRBV9
j_call: TRBJ2-3
cdr3_nt: TGTGCCAGCAGCGTAGCTCTAGCGGGGGCAACAGATACGCAGTATTTT
cdr3_aa: CASSVALAGATDTQYF

d_call: TRBD2
clone_size: NA
v_call: TRBV18
j_call: TRBJ2-3
cdr3_nt: TGTGCCAGCTCACCAAGACTAGCGGGGAGTGCTGGCACAGATACGCAGTATTTT
cdr3_aa: CASSPRLAGSAGTDTQYF

d_call: TRBD2
clone_size: few
v_call: TRBV2
j_call: TRBJ2-5
cdr3_nt: TGTGCCAGCAGTGAAGTGACTAGCGGGGGGCAAGAGACCCAGTACTTC
cdr3_aa: CASSEVTSGGQETQYF

d_call: TRBD1
clone_size: few
v_call: TRBV6-1
j_call: TRBJ1-2
cdr3_nt: TGTGCCAGCAGTCGAGGACAGGGATCCGGCTACACCTTC
cdr3_aa: CASSRGQGSGYTF

d_call: TRBD2
clone_size: few
v_call: TRBV10-3
j_call: TRBJ2-1
cdr3_nt: TGTGCCATCGCTGGGGCTAGCGGCTACAATGAGCAGTTCTTC
cdr3_aa: CAIAGASGYNEQFF

d_call: NA
clone_size: few
v_call: TRBV14
j_call: TRBJ1-1
cdr3_nt: TGTGCCAGCAGCCAGGGGGCTTTACGAGCTTTCTTT
cdr3_aa: CASSQGALRAFF

d_call: TRBD2
clone_size: once
v_call: TRBV2
j_call: TRBJ2-3
cdr3_nt: TGTGCCAGCAACCTAGCGGCTCGCACAGATACGCAGTATTTT
cdr3_aa: CASNLAARTDTQYF

d_call: TRBD1
clone_size: few
v_call: TRBV27
j_call: TRBJ1-2
cdr3_nt: TGTGCCAGCAGTCCGACCAGGGGGCGATTAGGTGGCTACACCTTC
cdr3_aa: CASSPTRGRLGGYTF

d_call: NA
clone_size: few
v_call: TRBV30
j_call: TRBJ2-7
cdr3_nt: TGTGCCTGGGCACTAGGCAACTACGAGCAGTACTTC
cdr3_aa: CAWALGNYEQYF

d_call: NA
clone_size: few
v_call: TRBV7-2
j_call: TRBJ1-2
cdr3_nt: TGTGCCAGCAGCTTAGACTCCTATGGCTACACCTTC
cdr3_aa: CASSLDSYGYTF

d_call: NA
clone_size: few
v_call: TRBV5-1
j_call: TRBJ2-7
cdr3_nt: TGCGCCAGCAGGCCTGAACAGGGGAGGAAAGGCGAGCAGTACTTC
cdr3_aa: CASRPEQGRKGEQYF

d_call: NA
clone_size: NA
v_call: TRBV19
j_call: TRBJ1-5
cdr3_nt: TGTGCCAGTAGAGGCGGGAAGGGTAGCAATCAGCCCCAGCATTTT
cdr3_aa: CASRGGKGSNQPQHF

d_call: NA
clone_size: NA
v_call: TRBV19
j_call: TRBJ1-1
cdr3_nt: TGTGCCAGTAGTATTGCAGTTCGGGGCACTGAAGCTTTCTTT
cdr3_aa: CASSIAVRGTEAFF

d_call: NA
clone_size: NA
v_call: TRBV7-9
j_call: TRBJ2-7
cdr3_nt: TGTGCCAGCAGCTTTGGGCAGGTCCACGAGCAGTACTTC
cdr3_aa: CASSFGQVHEQYF

d_call: NA
clone_size: NA
v_call: TRBV30
j_call: TRBJ2-1
cdr3_nt: TGTGCCTGGAGTGTTACCGGGAGACGGGATGAGCAGTTCTTC
cdr3_aa: CAWSVTGRRDEQFF

d_call: TRBD2
clone_size: NA
v_call: TRBV7-2
j_call: TRBJ2-3
cdr3_nt: TGTGCCAGCAGCTTCCGAGCGGGGGGGAGCACAGATACGCAGTATTTT
cdr3_aa: CASSFRAGGSTDTQYF

d_call: NA
clone_size: NA
v_call: TRBV7-2
j_call: TRBJ2-5
cdr3_nt: TGTGCCAGCAGCTCCCCGGTGGTCCAAGAGACCCAGTACTTC
cdr3_aa: CASSSPVVQETQYF

d_call: TRBD1
clone_size: few
v_call: TRBV12-5
j_call: TRBJ1-2
cdr3_nt: TGTGCTAGTGGTGGAACAGGGGATGGCTACACCTTC
cdr3_aa: CASGGTGDGYTF

d_call: TRBD2
clone_size: few
v_call: TRBV4-2
j_call: TRBJ2-1
cdr3_nt: TGTGCCAGCAGCAAACGGGCGGGAGAGTCGTACAATGAGCAGTTCTTC
cdr3_aa: CASSKRAGESYNEQFF

d_call: NA
clone_size: NA
v_call: TRBV5-1
j_call: TRBJ1-2
cdr3_nt: TGCGCCAGCAGCTTGGACGCAGGGCCCGGCGGCTACACCTTC
cdr3_aa: CASSLDAGPGGYTF